The 29 T cell receptor beta chains below all came from one sample that was sequenced in a study of OX40 agonist ivuxolimab in advanced cancers. Profiling relied on immunoSEQ multiplex PCR, and the TCRdb table lists in-frame clones only, not all of them. The table lists over 55,000 clones, 90% to 95% of them singletons, with 2.2% in the top ten. The sample here was CD4+ or CD8+ T cells sorted from blood, taken in a trial of the OX40 agonist ivuxolimab. The receptors come from an adult with an advanced solid tumor such as melanoma, head and neck, liver or kidney cancer.

The chain recombines TRBV30 with TRBJ2-3, with TRBD2 matching over 11 bases. This CDR3 region has 15 residues. V lost 8 bases and J lost 4; bases outside the gene matches: 11. The germline V gene encodes CDR1 GTSNPN and CDR2 SVGIG (reference sequence). The CDR3 spells CARSGLAGGADTQYF. The CDR3 nucleotides read TGTGCCCGCTCAGGACTAGCGGGTGGGGCAGATACGCAGTATTTT. Combining the CDR3 with reference TRBV30 and TRBJ2-3 gives the whole variable domain SQTIHQWPATLVQPVGSPLSLECTVEGTSNPNLYWYRQAAGRGLQLLFYSVGIGQISSEVPQNLSASRPQDRQFILSSKKLLLSDSGFYLCARSGLAGGADTQYFGPGTRLTVL.

The CDR3 sequence: CASSFGGRVADTQYF. In nucleotides, the CDR3 is TGTGCCAGCAGTTTCGGCGGGAGGGTGGCAGATACGCAGTATTTT. This chain uses TRBV28 with TRBJ2-3; 9 nucleotides line up with TRBD2. V lost 3 bases, J lost 4 bases, and 5 bases stayed unmatched. CDR1 MDHEN and CDR2 SYDVKM come from the germline V gene. The CDR3 has 15 residues.

The chain combines TRBV20-1 with TRBJ2-7; D is ambiguous. Germline-derived CDR1 and CDR2 are DFQATT and SNEGSKA (reference sequence). This CDR3 has 10 residues. Trimming removed 6 bases from V and 6 bases from J, with 9 bases in between. This chain's CDR3 is CSARFGEQYF. The CDR3 nucleotides are TGCAGTGCCCGGTTTGGCGAGCAGTACTTC.

This clone was counted once. The chain has TRBV14 and TRBJ1-1; a possible D gene is TRBD1 (6 bases). In germline, CDR1 is SGHDN, CDR2 FVKESK. The CDR3 has 16 amino acids. Trimming took 4 bases from V and 7 from J, leaving 22 bases between them. This CDR3 is CASSLRGGVGSGEAFF. CDR3 DNA sequence: TGTGCCAGCAGCCTCCGGGGGGGCGTTGGTAGTGGTGAAGCTTTCTTT.

V and J are TRBV10-3 and TRBJ1-1; TRBD1 might be the D (6 bases). Trimming took 0 bases from V and 3 from J, leaving 8 bases between them. The length of the CDR3 is 14 residues. Germline V gene data show CDR1 as ENHRY and CDR2 as SYGVKD. The CDR3 sequence is CAISESRGDTEAFF. Written as DNA, the CDR3 is TGTGCCATCAGTGAGTCAAGGGGGGACACTGAAGCTTTCTTT.

This sequence joins TRBV19 and TRBJ2-3; 8 bases map to TRBD1. Trimming at V came to 0 bases and at J to 1 base, leaving 6 bases not matched to a gene. The CDR3 sequence is 17 residues long. Germline loops: CDR1 LNHDA, CDR2 SQIVND (reference sequence). CDR3 in amino acids: CASSIEMTGVGTDTQYF. The CDR3 nucleotides are TGTGCCAGTAGTATAGAGATGACAGGGGTGGGCACAGATACGCAGTATTTT.

This clone was recorded only once. The chain couples TRBV11-3 to TRBJ1-1; D remains unclear. Between the trimmed V and J ends, which lost 1 base and 1 base, there was a span of 10 bases. CDR3 length equals 15 residues. CDR1 and CDR2 (germline): SGHNT, YENEEA. This CDR3 is CASSLGRGPNTEAFF. In DNA form, the CDR3 reads TGTGCCAGCAGCTTAGGGCGAGGGCCGAACACTGAAGCTTTCTTT.

V and J are TRBV7-2 and TRBJ2-1, with 9 bases aligning to TRBD2. Germline-derived CDR1 and CDR2 are SGHTA and FQGNSA. The length of the CDR3 is 15 residues. The trim removed 3 bases at V and 6 bases at J, leaving 6 bases unmatched. In DNA form, the CDR3 reads TGTGCCAGCAGCTTCGGCGGGGGGGGCCGCAATGAGCAGTTCTTC. Residues: CASSFGGGGRNEQFF.

The chain has TRBV6-6 and TRBJ1-2; TRBD1 matches at 7 bases. V lost 5 bases, J lost 2 bases, and 8 bases stayed unmatched. The length of the CDR3 is 15 residues. CDR1 and CDR2 (germline): MNHNY, SVGAGI (reference sequence). The CDR3 loop reads CASSPSGRGNYGYTF. CDR3 DNA: TGTGCCAGCAGTCCATCGGGCAGGGGGAACTATGGCTACACCTTC.

The rearrangement joins TRBV18 to TRBJ2-3; tentative D call: TRBD2 (6 bases). This CDR3 comprises 15 residues. Germline V CDR1 and CDR2: KGHSH, LQKENI. Trimming stripped 3 bases from V and 0 bases from J, with 10 bases between. CDR3 nucleotides: TGTGCCAGCTCACCGCGGGACGTCAGCACAGATACGCAGTATTTT. As protein: CASSPRDVSTDTQYF.

CDR3 sequence reads: CASSSVTGGNTIYF. The CDR3 DNA reads TGTGCCAGCAGCTCCGTGACAGGGGGAAACACCATATATTTT. V usage is TRBV5-8 and J usage is TRBJ1-3; the match to TRBD1 covers 7 bases. The V and J ends lost 3 bases and 4 bases, in that order; junction bases with no gene match: 4. The CDR3 sequence is 14 residues long. Germline V gives CDR1 SGHTS, CDR2 YDEGEE.

The CDR3 DNA follows: TGTGCCACAAGGGTGGGTTTTATTGTGGATACGCAGTATTTT. Translated, it gives CATRVGFIVDTQYF. This rearrangement joins TRBV19 to TRBJ2-3; D remains ambiguous. V was shortened by 10 bases and J by 6 bases, with 20 bases between the two germline ends. Germline CDR1 is LNHDA and CDR2 is SQIVND (reference sequence). CDR3 length: 14 amino acids. The whole variable domain, remainder taken from reference TRBV19 and TRBJ2-3, is DGGITQSPKYLFRKEGQNVTLSCEQNLNHDAMYWYRQDPGQGLRLIYYSQIVNDFQKGDIAEGYSVSREKKESFPLTVTSAQKNPTAFYLCATRVGFIVDTQYFGPGTRLTVL.

The V call is TRBV11-2, the J call TRBJ2-1, with TRBD2 matching 9 bases. This CDR3 is built from 13 residues. Per the germline V gene, CDR1 is SGHAT and CDR2 is FQNNGV. V lost 8 bases and J lost 6; bases outside the gene matches: 5. This CDR3 reads CASSSGNRNEQFF. DNA of the CDR3: TGTGCCAGCTCTAGCGGGAATCGCAATGAGCAGTTCTTC.

This clone was seen only a few times. J is TRBJ1-1 and V is TRBV10-3, with unresolved D. The V gene's germline CDR1 is ENHRY and CDR2 SYGVKD. V gave up 6 bases and J gave up 6 bases, with 14 bases separating them. The CDR3 spans 13 residues. For the CDR3, the DNA is TGTGCCATCAGGGTGGCGCGGGAAGCTGAAGCTTTCTTT. Protein sequence: CAIRVAREAEAFF.

The V gene is TRBV2, the J gene TRBJ2-7; D might be TRBD2 (6 bases). This CDR3 comprises 14 residues. The V end lost 7 bases, the J end lost 6 bases, and 19 bases lay between the germline ends. Germline lookup yields CDR1 SNHLY and CDR2 FYNNEI. CDR3 loop: CASKGGRPLGEQYF. The CDR3 nucleotides are TGTGCCAGCAAGGGTGGGAGGCCATTGGGCGAGCAGTACTTC. The full variable domain, with the rest looked up from reference TRBV2 and TRBJ2-7, is EPEVTQTPSHQVTQMGQEVILRCVPISNHLYFYWYRQILGQKVEFLVSFYNNEISEKSEIFDDQFSVERPDGSNFTLKIRSTKLEDSAMYFCASKGGRPLGEQYFGPGTRLTVT.

This chain joins TRBV7-6 and TRBJ2-2; 8 bases fit TRBD2. The CDR3 loop spans 16 amino acids. Germline trimming cut 1 base from V and 6 bases from J; bases unmatched to any gene: 7. Germline V gives CDR1 SGHVS, CDR2 FNYEAQ. CDR3 nucleotide sequence: TGTGCCAGCAGCTTAGATTTAGCGGGAACTTCCGGGGAGCTGTTTTTT. Translation gives CASSLDLAGTSGELFF. The variable domain in full, with the rest retrieved from reference TRBV7-6 and TRBJ2-2, is GAGVSQSPRYKVTKRGQDVALRCDPISGHVSLYWYRQALGQGPEFLTYFNYEAQQDKSGLPNDRFSAERPEGSISTLTIQRTEQRDSAMYRCASSLDLAGTSGELFFGEGSRLTVL.

The chain is built from TRBV29-1 and TRBJ1-1, with D possibly TRBD1 on 5 matching bases. The V end lost 4 bases, the J end lost 4 bases, and 16 bases lay between the germline ends. The CDR3 runs 14 residues. Germline CDR1 and CDR2: SQVTM and ANQGSEA. The CDR3 DNA is TGCAGCGTTGGCAGGGCGGGGGGGAGCACTGAAGCTTTCTTT. Translating it yields CSVGRAGGSTEAFF.

The sample holds one count of this clone. The rearrangement uses TRBV4-1 and TRBJ2-7, with TRBD1 identical over 12 bases. Germline trimming cut 1 base from V and 1 base from J; bases unmatched to any gene: 5. This CDR3 contains 17 residues. CDR1 is MGHRA and CDR2 is YSYEKL in the germline V gene. CDR3 in amino acids: CASSQVWGQGASYEQYF. The CDR3 DNA reads TGCGCCAGCAGCCAAGTTTGGGGACAGGGGGCTTCCTACGAGCAGTACTTC.

On this clone itself: A junction end diverges from the germline sequence, so it may reflect a read error. V gene TRBV4-2 combines with J gene TRBJ2-3; D remains ambiguous. The length of the CDR3 is 17 residues. Germline V lookup: CDR1 LGHNA, CDR2 YNFKEQ. The CDR3 region has the DNA TGTGCCAGCAACCAAGGTGATGTAGGCAGGATCACAGATACGCAGTATTTT. As protein: CASNQGDVGRITDTQYF.

J is TRBJ1-1 and V is TRBV6-1, with D maybe TRBD1 (5 bases). V was trimmed by 4 bases and J by 7 bases, leaving 16 bases between them. The CDR3 extends over 14 amino acids. From germline, CDR1 is MNHNS and CDR2 SASEGT. Here the CDR3 reads CASSVDTYSYEAFF. In DNA, the CDR3 is TGTGCCAGCAGTGTGGACACCTACTCGTATGAAGCTTTCTTT.

This clone came up once. V usage is TRBV7-2 and J usage is TRBJ2-2; D possibly uses TRBD1 or TRBD2 (5 bases each). Germline V CDR1 and CDR2: SGHTA, FQGNSA. V shed 1 base and J shed 5 bases, with 11 bases lying between them. This CDR3 is 15 amino acids long. The CDR3 nucleotides read TGTGCCAGCAGCTTAGTAGTGGGGGAAACCGGGGAGCTGTTTTTT. This translates into CASSLVVGETGELFF. The whole variable domain, remainder taken from reference TRBV7-2 and TRBJ2-2, is GAGVSQSPSNKVTEKGKDVELRCDPISGHTALYWYRQSLGQGLEFLIYFQGNSAPDKSGLPSDRFSAERTGGSVSTLTIQRTQQEDSAVYLCASSLVVGETGELFFGEGSRLTVL.

The chain carries TRBV6-5 and TRBJ2-7, with 12 bases fitting TRBD2. Germline CDR1 MNHEY, CDR2 SVGAGI. The CDR3 has 15 residues. V was pared by 4 bases and J by 2 bases, with 3 bases of the junction left unmatched. The CDR3 protein is CASSWGTSGPYEQYF. In DNA, the CDR3 is TGTGCCAGCAGTTGGGGGACTAGCGGGCCCTACGAGCAGTACTTC.

CDR3 nucleotide sequence: TGTGCCAGCAGCTCAGGGGGCGAGCAGTACTTC. This translates into CASSSGGEQYF. J is TRBJ2-7 and V is TRBV9; 7 bases align to TRBD1. J gave up 6 bases and V 4 bases, and 1 base lay outside the gene matches. Germline V CDR1 and CDR2: SGDLS, YYNGEE. CDR3 length: 11 residues.

The chain carries TRBV7-9 and TRBJ2-3, with TRBD2 as a possible D gene (5 bases). The CDR3 is 14 residues long. Trimming took 1 base from V and 6 from J, leaving 11 bases between them. Germline CDR1 and CDR2: SEHNR and FQNEAQ (reference sequence). The CDR3 is CASSLGGMGDTQYF. The CDR3 DNA reads TGTGCCAGCAGCTTAGGAGGGATGGGGGATACGCAGTATTTT.

This clone was detected only once. The gene calls are TRBV25-1 and TRBJ2-3; 12 nucleotides line up with TRBD1. The germline V gene encodes CDR1 MGHDK and CDR2 SYGVNS. The CDR3 extends over 15 amino acids. V lost 1 base, J lost 8 bases, and 4 bases stayed unmatched. The CDR3: CASSELGTGGGTQYF. As DNA, the CDR3 is TGTGCCAGCAGTGAATTGGGGACAGGGGGCGGTACGCAGTATTTT.

V gene TRBV27 combines with J gene TRBJ2-7, with D possibly TRBD2 on 6 matching bases. Germline V gives CDR1 MNHEY, CDR2 SMNVEV (reference sequence). There are 13 residues in the CDR3. V was shortened by 3 bases and J by 9 bases, with 15 bases between the two germline ends. The CDR3 DNA sequence: TGTGCCAGCAGTTTCGGCGGGGATACGACGCAGTACTTC. It yields the protein CASSFGGDTTQYF.

This clone has a handful of counts. The V gene is TRBV11-2, the J gene TRBJ2-1; D unresolved. Deletions cut 3 bases from V and 3 bases from J, with 6 bases between. Per the germline V gene, CDR1 is SGHAT and CDR2 is FQNNGV. The CDR3 has 13 residues. DNA for the CDR3: TGTGCCAGCAGCTTGGCGGTCTACAATGAGCAGTTCTTC. Its protein product is CASSLAVYNEQFF.

This chain connects TRBV18 to TRBJ2-3; 11 bases fit TRBD2. CDR3 length equals 16 residues. From germline, CDR1 is KGHSH and CDR2 LQKENI. Germline trimming cut 6 bases from V and 0 bases from J; bases unmatched to any gene: 5. The CDR3 bases are TGTGCCAGCTCGCCAGGACTAGCGGGTAGCACAGATACGCAGTATTTT. Amino acids: CASSPGLAGSTDTQYF.

J is TRBJ2-7 and V is TRBV5-4, with 7 bases lining up with TRBD1. The CDR3 sequence is 15 residues long. Germline V CDR1 and CDR2: SGHNT, YYREEE (reference sequence). The J segment lost 6 bases and the V segment lost 4 bases, leaving 13 bases of the junction unmatched. In DNA, the CDR3 is TGTGCCAGCAGCCTGAAGACAGGGCCTTTGACCGAGCAGTACTTC. Translated: CASSLKTGPLTEQYF.